A single sample gave rise to the 29 T cell receptor beta chains below, sequenced in a study of OX40 agonist ivuxolimab in advanced cancers. The data were produced by immunoSEQ multiplex PCR, yet TCRdb's version contains in-frame clones alone and is incomplete. The sample has fewer than 15,000 clones, around 86% seen once. The material was CD4+ or CD8+ T cells sorted from blood, obtained in a trial of the OX40 agonist ivuxolimab. These receptors originate from an adult with an advanced solid tumor such as melanoma, head and neck, liver or kidney cancer.

This clone was recorded only once. The chain links TRBV29-1 to TRBJ2-1; D is possibly TRBD1 (6 bases). Looked up from germline, CDR1 is SQVTM and CDR2 is ANQGSEA. This CDR3 is 12 amino acids long. The germline V and J ends were trimmed by 7 bases and 2 bases, with 9 bases remaining between them. CDR3 loop: CSAWTAYNEQFF. The CDR3 DNA sequence: TGCAGCGCGTGGACAGCCTACAATGAGCAGTTCTTC.

V is TRBV11-3 and J is TRBJ2-1; no reliable D call. Looked up from germline, CDR1 is SGHNT and CDR2 is YENEEA. This CDR3 region has 12 residues. The V gene lost 6 bases and the J gene lost 12 bases, with 15 bases spanning the gap. The CDR3: CASSDGPAWQFF. The DNA of the CDR3 is TGTGCCAGCAGTGACGGTCCCGCCTGGCAGTTCTTC.

This clone was observed a handful of times. The chain has TRBV7-3 and TRBJ2-2; 11 bases match TRBD2. V lost 5 bases and J lost 1; bases outside the gene matches: 6. Germline CDR1 and CDR2: SGHTA and FQGTGA. This CDR3 region has 17 residues. CDR3 sequence (DNA): TGTGCCAGCAGCGGTAGTGGGACTAGCGGGAACACCGGGGAGCTGTTTTTT. This encodes CASSGSGTSGNTGELFF.

The gene calls are TRBV11-2 and TRBJ2-3; D may match TRBD1 or TRBD2 (5 bases each). Trimming pared 5 bases from V and 3 bases from J, leaving 15 bases between. CDR1 and CDR2 from the germline V gene are SGHAT and FQNNGV. The CDR3 runs 15 residues. The CDR3 here is CASSISEWGTDTQYF. CDR3 sequence (DNA): TGTGCCAGCAGCATATCGGAGTGGGGGACAGATACGCAGTATTTT.

V gene TRBV9 combines with J gene TRBJ2-1; TRBD1 is a possible D gene (6 bases). This CDR3 has 14 amino acids. The V gene lost 3 bases and the J gene lost 5 bases, with 12 bases spanning the gap. CDR1 SGDLS and CDR2 YYNGEE come from the germline V gene. The CDR3 sequence: CASSAPTGNNEQFF. The CDR3 DNA follows: TGTGCCAGCAGCGCCCCGACAGGAAACAATGAGCAGTTCTTC.

The V call is TRBV12-5, the J call TRBJ2-5, with 8 positions matching TRBD2. Per germline, CDR1 LGHNT and CDR2 FRNRAP. V lost 6 bases, J lost 2 bases, and 14 bases stayed unmatched. This CDR3 is 17 amino acids long. The CDR3 DNA is TGTGCTAGTGGCTCCCCCCTAGCGGGTGACAATCAAGAGACCCAGTACTTC. As protein: CASGSPLAGDNQETQYF. Full variable domain (missing parts from reference TRBV12-5 and TRBJ2-5): DARVTQTPRHKVTEMGQEVTMRCQPILGHNTVFWYRQTMMQGLELLAYFRNRAPLDDSGMPKDRFSAEMPDATLATLKIQPSEPRDSAVYFCASGSPLAGDNQETQYFGPGTRLLVL.

This clone rates as medium-sized. The rearrangement uses TRBV18 and TRBJ2-7; 7 bases are a match to TRBD1. The length of the CDR3 is 15 residues. J lost 5 bases, V lost 5 bases, and 12 bases had no gene match. Per the germline V gene, CDR1 is KGHSH and CDR2 is LQKENI. The CDR3 DNA reads as TGTGCCAGCTCAGCCCCCGGGACAGAGAAGAACGAGCAGTACTTC. Translated, it gives CASSAPGTEKNEQYF. The entire variable domain, with the rest obtained from reference TRBV18 and TRBJ2-7, is as follows: NAGVMQNPRHLVRRRGQEARLRCSPMKGHSHVYWYRQLPEEGLKFMVYLQKENIIDESGMPKERFSAEFPKEGPSILRIQQVVRGDSAAYFCASSAPGTEKNEQYFGPGTRLTVT.

This clone was counted once. For the CDR3, the DNA is TGTGCCAGCAGTTTATGGGACTCTAATCAGCCCCAGCATTTT. Amino acid sequence: CASSLWDSNQPQHF. The chain has TRBV28 and TRBJ1-5; unclear D gene. Germline assignment: CDR1 MDHEN and CDR2 SYDVKM. V lost 0 bases to trimming and J lost 4 bases, with 7 bases between them. This CDR3 is 14 amino acids long.

This clone counts as medium-sized. The chain links TRBV10-1 to TRBJ1-2; possibly TRBD1 for D (5 bases). This CDR3 is 15 amino acids long. CDR1 and CDR2 (germline): WNHNN, SYGVQD (reference sequence). The germline V and J ends were trimmed by 9 bases and 4 bases, with 21 bases remaining between them. CDR3 nucleotides: TGCGCCAGAGCCCCTCCCGTGGGACTGATCTATGGCTACACCTTC. Amino acids: CARAPPVGLIYGYTF.

The chain combines TRBV10-3 with TRBJ2-3, with 7 bases aligning to TRBD2. Trimming cost V 0 bases and J 1 base; bases outside gene matches: 10. Per the germline V gene, CDR1 is ENHRY and CDR2 is SYGVKD. The CDR3 consists of 18 residues. The CDR3 DNA sequence: TGTGCCATCAGTGAGTCGACTCGGGGAGCGGGACGCACAGATACGCAGTATTTT. Translated, it gives CAISESTRGAGRTDTQYF.

This clone was counted once. V is TRBV9 and J is TRBJ2-3; 7 nucleotides align to TRBD2. The ends lost 4 bases at V and 0 bases at J; junction bases unmatched: 5. The CDR3 runs to 15 residues. Germline assignment: CDR1 SGDLS and CDR2 YYNGEE. As DNA, the CDR3 is TGTGCCAGCAGCCCGAGCGGGGTTAGCACAGATACGCAGTATTTT. As protein: CASSPSGVSTDTQYF.

The chain employs TRBV4-2 and TRBJ1-4; 11 bases agree with TRBD1. The CDR3 loop spans 19 amino acids. Looked up from germline, CDR1 is LGHNA and CDR2 is YNFKEQ. The trim removed 1 base at V and 2 bases at J, leaving 9 bases unmatched. CDR3 sequence reads: CASSQGPPGQGETNEKLFF. DNA for the CDR3: TGTGCCAGCAGCCAAGGGCCGCCGGGACAGGGGGAGACTAATGAAAAACTGTTTTTT.

The rearrangement uses TRBV7-9 and TRBJ2-2; 7 bases match TRBD1. This CDR3 is 14 amino acids long. With V trimmed by 5 bases and J by 0 bases, 0 bases remained unmatched. The germline gives CDR1 SEHNR, CDR2 FQNEAQ (reference sequence). The CDR3 nucleotides are TGTGCCAGCAGCCAGGGGGCGAACACCGGGGAGCTGTTTTTT. This translates into CASSQGANTGELFF.

This clone has only one observation. The V and J genes are TRBV5-1 and TRBJ2-1, with unresolved D. The CDR3 is made up of 17 amino acids. CDR1 is SGHRS and CDR2 is YFSETQ in the germline V gene. V lost 2 bases, J lost 0 bases, and 15 bases lay in between. CDR3 nucleotide sequence: TGCGCCAGCAGCTTATTGGAAGGTGGGCCCTCCTACAATGAGCAGTTCTTC. It specifies CASSLLEGGPSYNEQFF.

This chain links TRBV10-3 with TRBJ1-4; 7 nucleotides align to TRBD1. Germline CDR1 and CDR2: ENHRY and SYGVKD. This CDR3 is built from 15 residues. With V trimmed by 4 bases and J by 6 bases, 8 bases remained unmatched. The CDR3 DNA is TGTGCCATCAGTGTCGACAGGGTTTCCGATGAAAAACTGTTTTTT. Residues: CAISVDRVSDEKLFF.

This clone was picked up a small number of times. Other DNA sequences within the sample encode an identical CDR3. The chain carries TRBV11-2 and TRBJ1-2; tentative D call: TRBD1 (5 bases). V dropped 1 base and J dropped 4 bases, with 10 bases sitting between them. Germline CDR1 and CDR2: SGHAT and FQNNGV. The CDR3 is 14 residues long. In DNA form, the CDR3 reads TGTGCCAGCAGCTTAGGGCAGGGCGGCTATGGCTACACCTTC. This codes for CASSLGQGGYGYTF.

The rearrangement links TRBV6-5 to TRBJ1-1, with D possibly matching TRBD1 (6 bases). CDR1 and CDR2 from the germline V gene are MNHEY and SVGAGI. Between the trimmed V and J ends, which lost 4 bases and 0 bases, there was a span of 12 bases. The CDR3 is made up of 15 amino acids. The CDR3 bases are TGTGCCAGCAGTTCACCTGGGGGCTTGAACACTGAAGCTTTCTTT. Encoded protein: CASSSPGGLNTEAFF.

CDR3 region: CASSLRDDKPEKLFF. CDR3 in DNA: TGTGCCAGCAGTCTCCGGGACGACAAACCTGAAAAACTGTTTTTT. V is TRBV27 and J is TRBJ1-4; TRBD1 might be the D (5 bases). Trimming removed 5 bases from V and 7 bases from J, with 17 bases in between. This CDR3 is built from 15 residues. Germline CDR1 reads MNHEY; CDR2 reads SMNVEV (reference sequence).

The V gene is TRBV4-3, the J gene TRBJ1-1, with no clear D. The CDR3 has 13 residues. Trimming cost V 2 bases and J 2 bases, with 6 bases left between them. From germline, CDR1 is LGHNA and CDR2 YSLEER. DNA for the CDR3: TGCGCCAGCAGCCAACCCCCTAACACTGAAGCTTTCTTT. Encoded protein: CASSQPPNTEAFF.

This clone was observed once. The genes are TRBV5-4 and TRBJ2-2; no reliable D call. This CDR3 is built from 13 residues. Germline assignment: CDR1 SGHNT and CDR2 YYREEE (reference sequence). Trimming cost V 2 bases and J 4 bases, with 6 bases left between them. The CDR3 DNA reads as TGTGCCAGCAGCTTATCAGGCACCGGGGAGCTGTTTTTT. Translating gives CASSLSGTGELFF. The variable domain in full, completed from reference TRBV5-4 and TRBJ2-2, reads ETGVTQSPTHLIKTRGQQVTLRCSSQSGHNTVSWYQQALGQGPQFIFQYYREEENGRGNFPPRFSGLQFPNYSSELNVNALELDDSALYLCASSLSGTGELFFGEGSRLTVL.

The chain uses TRBV27 and TRBJ2-1; TRBD2 matches 12 bases. CDR3 length: 16 residues. The V gene's germline CDR1 is MNHEY and CDR2 SMNVEV (reference sequence). After removal of 6 bases from V and 4 bases from J, the junction contained 7 bases not matched to a gene. DNA of the CDR3: TGTGCCAGCAGATCCCTAGCGGGGGGGCCTTACAATGAGCAGTTCTTC. It specifies CASRSLAGGPYNEQFF.

This clone was counted only a few times. V and J are TRBV4-2 and TRBJ1-2; D remains unclear. Trimming took off 1 base at V and 3 bases at J, with 12 bases between the two ends. CDR1 and CDR2 from the germline V gene are LGHNA and YNFKEQ. CDR3 size: 15 residues. This chain's CDR3 is CASSQVDNYDYGYTF. The CDR3 nucleotides read TGTGCCAGCAGCCAAGTGGATAACTACGACTATGGCTACACCTTC.

V gene TRBV7-9 combines with J gene TRBJ2-7; D assignment may be TRBD1 or TRBD2 (5 bases each). Germline CDR1 is SEHNR and CDR2 is FQNEAQ (reference sequence). CDR3 size: 17 residues. Trimming removed 3 bases from V and 0 bases from J, with 18 bases in between. The CDR3 sequence: CASSFLRGGTDSYEQYF. The CDR3 coding sequence is TGTGCCAGCAGCTTTCTTAGAGGTGGGACGGACTCCTACGAGCAGTACTTC.

This clone was detected once. The chain carries TRBV6-1 and TRBJ1-5; perhaps TRBD1 as D (5 bases). This CDR3 has 15 amino acids. V was trimmed by 0 bases and J by 1 base, leaving 7 bases between them. Germline CDR1 is MNHNS and CDR2 is SASEGT. This CDR3 is CASSEAEGSNQPQHF. The CDR3 DNA reads as TGTGCCAGCAGTGAAGCGGAGGGGAGCAATCAGCCCCAGCATTTT.

V and J are TRBV27 and TRBJ2-1; D possibly corresponds to TRBD2 (5 bases). This CDR3 has 12 amino acids. V dropped 5 bases and J dropped 9 bases, with 11 bases sitting between them. In germline, CDR1 is MNHEY, CDR2 SMNVEV (reference sequence). CDR3 amino acids: CASSATRSEQFF. The CDR3 DNA sequence: TGTGCCAGCAGTGCAACTAGGAGTGAGCAGTTCTTC.

The chain has TRBV28 and TRBJ2-1, with TRBD1 identical over 7 bases. This CDR3 spans 16 amino acids. Germline CDR1 is MDHEN and CDR2 is SYDVKM. The ends lost 7 bases at V and 4 bases at J; junction bases unmatched: 13. Here the CDR3 DNA reads TGTGCCAGCACCCGGGACAGATCACACAATTACAATGAGCAGTTCTTC. The encoded protein is CASTRDRSHNYNEQFF.

The genes are TRBV10-1 and TRBJ2-1; 11 nucleotides agree with TRBD2. CDR1 and CDR2 (germline): WNHNN, SYGVQD (reference sequence). The CDR3 loop spans 16 amino acids. V shed 2 bases and J 4 bases; nucleotides not matched to a gene: 4. The CDR3 DNA reads TGCGCCAGCAGTGAGGCGACTAGCGGGAATTACAATGAGCAGTTCTTC. As protein: CASSEATSGNYNEQFF.

The chain combines TRBV18 with TRBJ2-4; the D is unclear. The germline CDR1 and CDR2 sequences are KGHSH and LQKENI. The CDR3 is made up of 16 amino acids. Trimming shortened V by 2 bases and J by 2 bases, and 13 bases separated the two germline ends. Written as DNA, the CDR3 is TGTGCCAGCTCACCAGTCGCAGAAATGCCCAAAAACATTCAGTACTTC. This gives the protein CASSPVAEMPKNIQYF.

The gene calls are TRBV9 and TRBJ2-2; D ambiguous. Trimming shortened V by 3 bases and J by 1 base, and 13 bases separated the two germline ends. CDR1 is SGDLS and CDR2 is YYNGEE in the germline V gene. The CDR3 runs 16 residues. Here the CDR3 reads CASSGRHLQNTGELFF. CDR3 DNA sequence: TGTGCCAGCAGCGGGAGACATCTCCAGAACACCGGGGAGCTGTTTTTT.